Described below is a single TCR beta chain sequence and its context. Its antigen is unknown. It has no much larger one-base neighbor in the sample; base qualities were not kept. According to the germline V gene, CDR1 reads SGDLS and CDR2 reads YYNGEE. V gives up 3 bases and J gives up 3 bases, and the segment between their germline ends measures 16 bases. The CDR3 sequence holds 16 residues, the cysteine and phenylalanine included. Only the CDR3 part of the read is kept: 48 bases, read in frame from the first base. This specimen comes from a study of shared clonotypes between healthy human individuals (dated by TCRdb to the early 2020s). Context from the whole study: The cohort comprised a couple of women and a few men aged 18 to 49 years. Per donor, three plates each were used for CD4 naive and CD4 memory, two for CD8 naive, and one for CD8 memory. Blood TCR repertoires of a handful of healthy adults were deeply sequenced to estimate repertoire size and the extent of clonotype sharing between individuals. Leukapheresis yielded between about 0.85 and 10 billion PBMCs per donor. Different laboratories and diverse techniques were used to prepare libraries and sequence TCR repertoires, to increase sequencing depth and limit assay-specific biases. Summary of the overall study and its limitations: The small number of donors limited the genetic and exposure-history diversity represented. Sampling was limited to blood, and TCR repertoires in tissue likely differ from TCR repertoires in blood. Based on pairwise subsampling, the degree of clonotype sharing among donors was expected to be affected by sequencing depth. Across a few donors, around 5.4% of naive CD4, roughly 3.5% of naive CD8, about 2.3% of memory CD4, and over 0.35% of memory CD8 clonotypes were shared. Rarefaction of sorted-subset datasets indicated incomplete sequencing despite the large sequencing depth. Naive subsets generally had larger estimated clonotype richness than memory subsets did. Compared with non-shared clonotypes, clonotypes shared by all four sorted-subset donors had higher generation probabilities.

TCR CDR3 regions were amplified from genomic DNA by multiplex PCR using the deep immunoSEQ assay. Genomic DNA extracted from each cell subset was distributed evenly over all wells of several immunoSEQ 96-well plates, and each plate served as one replicate. Each replicate PCR for sorted subsets received around 0.2 ug genomic DNA, equal to about 30,000 T cell genomes. The purified libraries were quantified using a Qubit 3.0 fluorometer, sized with a Bioanalyzer 2100, and then quantified again using the KAPA Library Quantification kit. Each immunoSEQ 96-well plate was sequenced on its own single-read 150-cycle Illumina NextSeq 550 flow cell. The study's own analysis went as follows. The immunoSEQ output contained only junctional sequences without quality scores, so filtering could not match that applied to full-length reads. To assign V/J genes and CDR3, sequences were annotated using PyIR, a Python wrapper for IgBLAST v1.9, with IMGT germline references. Reads were filtered out if the reads had weak V/J assignments (E-value above 1e-6), no CDR3, stop codons, out-of-frame junctions, or ambiguous translated residues. V3J clonotypes were defined by identical inferred V gene, J gene, and CDR3 amino acid sequence. Percentage overlap between repertoires was computed as shared unique clonotypes divided by the size of the smaller repertoire. Three approaches were used to assess repertoire richness: RTK rarefaction, the Chao1 estimator, and Recon v2.1 estimates of unobserved clonotypes. Generation probabilities were computed with OLGA for all TCRbeta clonotypes obtained by the gDNA method from four donors. TCRdb provides this immuneACCESS table in a form limited to in-frame rearrangements. Some clones are lacking; in checked studies, under half of them reflect an unresolved V gene, and why the rest are absent is not known. The V and J calls and clone size were taken over from that table, and D and trimming were inferred from the DNA. The sample table lists about 2,500,000 clones, just over 90% of them with a count of one. The ten largest clones add up to 0.11% to 0.15% of the sample.

Donors were healthy HIV-negative adults with no recently reported acute infections or vaccinations. All donors were Caucasian adults living in Nashville, Tennessee, USA. CD4+ T cells were enriched through magnetic negative selection, after which naive cells were positively selected on CD45RA and the remaining negative fraction served as the memory subset. After blood collection by leukapheresis, PBMCs were isolated using Ficoll-Histopaque density gradient centrifugation and then cryopreserved in the vapor phase of liquid nitrogen. Analytical flow cytometry was used to check the purity and quantity of each magnetically sorted T cell population. Genomic DNA was isolated from each sorted fraction and quantified by UV absorbance on a Nanodrop 2000c.

In this chain, TRBV9 is recombined with TRBJ2-1, with a tentative D gene TRBD2 over 6 matching bases. Sequencing was carried out using naive CD4+ T cells sorted from blood. The sample's cell subset or site label, decoded: CD45RA+ positively selected. The receptor comes from a young man in good health. The CDR3 in this case is CASSAPAGPFYNEQFF. The DNA reads as follows: TGTGCCAGCAGCGCCCCCGCGGGACCCTTCTACAATGAGCAGTTCTTC.